The present T cell receptor beta chain was sequenced within a study of tumor-infiltrating lymphocytes in primary liver carcinoma. Study context: Subjects consisted of male and female patients aged 30 to 69 years. The study reported T1-T3 N0M0 tumors spanning 4.2 to 10 cm. Findings of the study overall: Without sorting, CD4+ versus CD8+ T cell repertoires were not compared.

With a constant-region primer, TCR beta cDNA was made from about 0.5 ug of total RNA. ARM-PCR, slightly modified, supplied the TCR beta libraries through three nested multiplex PCR rounds. The study ran its first two PCR rounds for roughly 11 cycles each, using TRBV1-TRBV30 forward primers and a C-beta reverse primer. TCRdb independently ran MiXCR on the multiplex PCR reads; one entry per CDR3 protein. The table lists more than 150,000 distinct CDR3 sequences, roughly three fifths of them singletons. The researchers obtained blood RNA from unsorted whole blood and also extracted germline DNA. They drew four milliliters of peripheral blood before surgery. In the case of this clonotype: Its antigen remains unknown.

V gave up 4 bases and J gave up 5 bases, with 13 bases separating them. The CDR3 spans 14 residues. Germline V gene sequence: CDR1 ENHRY, CDR2 SYGVKD. The sample was peripheral blood. The origin of this receptor is a man aged 40-55 years with primary liver carcinoma and hepatitis B virus infection. The rearrangement links TRBV10-3 to TRBJ2-3; D ambiguous. The CDR3 spells CAISGGRAEDTQYF. CDR3 in DNA: TGTGCCATCAGTGGAGGTCGCGCCGAAGATACGCAGTATTTT.